Listed below are T cell receptor beta chains from one sample, sequenced in a study of identical twins. TCRdb passed the 5' RACE reads through MiXCR, listing each CDR3 protein once. Seen here are roughly 700,000 distinct CDR3 sequences, around 8.3% observed once, and the top ten hold 0.85% to 1%. The same specimen was also included in a second study, on yellow fever vaccine responses in identical twins.

Sequencing was carried out using PBMCs. These receptors all come from a woman aged 18-30 years in good health. CDR3s include the opening cysteine and the closing phenylalanine or tryptophan. The D gene is left open where the match is weak. Size values are once, few and many counts, or a class for expanded clones, and some rows have none.

cdr3_aa cdr3_nt v_call d_call j_call clone_size
CASSETTGVTGELFF TGTGCCAGCTCAGAGACCACGGGGGTAACCGGGGAGCTGTTTTTT TRBV18 NA TRBJ2-2 many
CASSDPYSRSSTDTQYF TGCGCCAGCAGTGACCCGTACAGTAGGTCTAGCACAGATACGCAGTATTTT TRBV10-2 NA TRBJ2-3 few
CSAGDIYQETQYF TGCAGTGCGGGGGACATTTACCAAGAGACCCAGTACTTC TRBV20-1 NA TRBJ2-5 NA
CASSQGSRSINTGELFF TGTGCCAGCAGCCAAGGGTCCAGGTCCATCAACACCGGGGAGCTGTTTTTT TRBV14 NA TRBJ2-2 NA
CASVLGGNTEAFF TGTGCTAGTGTCCTAGGGGGAAACACTGAAGCTTTCTTT TRBV12-5 NA TRBJ1-1 few
CSASGRGAYEQYF TGCAGTGCTAGCGGGAGGGGAGCCTACGAGCAGTACTTC TRBV20-1 TRBD2 TRBJ2-7 few
CASSLERTSGVYNEQFF TGTGCCAGCAGTCTTGAAAGGACTAGCGGGGTTTACAATGAGCAGTTCTTC TRBV28 TRBD2 TRBJ2-1 many
CASSSRGGTNTEAFF TGTGCCAGCAGTTCCCGGGGGGGTACGAACACTGAAGCTTTCTTT TRBV6-5 NA TRBJ1-1 few
CASSGTGKGSDTQYF TGTGCCAGCAGTGGGACAGGGAAAGGGTCAGATACGCAGTATTTT TRBV28 TRBD1 TRBJ2-3 NA
CASSPLSGSNEQFF TGTGCCAGCAGCCCTCTCAGCGGGAGTAATGAGCAGTTCTTC TRBV7-9 TRBD2 TRBJ2-1 few
CASSLRGKNIQYF TGTGCCAGCAGCTTAAGGGGCAAAAACATTCAGTACTTC TRBV7-2 NA TRBJ2-4 NA
CASSLVAGVDTQYF TGTGCCAGCAGCTTAGTAGCGGGGGTAGATACGCAGTATTTT TRBV7-2 TRBD2 TRBJ2-3 NA
CSARTDTNYGYTF TGCAGCGCCCGGACAGACACTAACTATGGCTACACCTTC TRBV29-1 NA TRBJ1-2 many
CASSPGRLAGYFGEQYF TGTGCCAGCAGCCCAGGAAGACTAGCGGGATATTTCGGCGAGCAGTACTTC TRBV3-1 TRBD2 TRBJ2-7 NA
CSVEAPRGVSTDTQYF TGCAGCGTTGAAGCGCCCCGCGGGGTCAGCACAGATACGCAGTATTTT TRBV29-1 NA TRBJ2-3 NA
CATSKGQGLNSPLHF TGTGCCACCAGCAAAGGACAGGGGCTCAATTCACCCCTCCACTTT TRBV15 TRBD1 TRBJ1-6 few
CAISESISAYYGYTF TGTGCCATCAGTGAGTCGATCTCCGCGTATTATGGCTACACCTTC TRBV10-3 NA TRBJ1-2 NA
CSAPGTGRVFNYGYTF TGCAGTGCTCCCGGGACAGGGAGGGTATTCAACTATGGCTACACCTTC TRBV20-1 TRBD1 TRBJ1-2 few
CSVEEEGFSYEQYF TGCAGCGTTGAAGAAGAGGGCTTCTCCTACGAGCAGTACTTC TRBV29-1 NA TRBJ2-7 few
CASERGQGAETQYF TGTGCCAGCGAGAGGGGACAGGGGGCTGAGACCCAGTACTTC TRBV7-9 TRBD1 TRBJ2-5 NA
CASSRPRDRYNEQFF TGTGCCAGCAGCCGTCCCCGGGACAGATACAATGAGCAGTTCTTC TRBV7-2 TRBD1 TRBJ2-1 NA
CASSTLAGRGTGELFF TGTGCCAGTAGCACCCTAGCGGGACGGGGAACCGGGGAGCTGTTTTTT TRBV19 TRBD2 TRBJ2-2 NA
CASSLGESYEQYF TGTGCCAGCAGTTTGGGGGAATCCTACGAGCAGTACTTC TRBV7-9 NA TRBJ2-7 many
CSGPRSLAGEETQYF TGCAGCGGCCCTCGGAGTCTAGCGGGGGAGGAGACCCAGTACTTC TRBV20-1 TRBD2 TRBJ2-5 NA
CASRPANYGYTF TGTGCCAGCAGACCAGCGAACTATGGCTACACCTTC TRBV6-5 NA TRBJ1-2 NA
CSARTPGVQETQYF TGCAGTGCTAGGACCCCTGGGGTACAAGAGACCCAGTACTTC TRBV20-1 NA TRBJ2-5 few
CASSQTLRVNEQFF TGCGCCAGCAGCCAGACCCTCCGGGTGAATGAGCAGTTCTTC TRBV4-3 NA TRBJ2-1 NA
CAISPWTGFLNIQYF TGTGCCATCAGCCCATGGACAGGGTTTCTGAACATTCAGTACTTC TRBV10-3 TRBD1 TRBJ2-4 many
CASSLAPGKAYEQYF TGTGCCAGCAGCTTAGCACCGGGTAAGGCCTACGAGCAGTACTTC TRBV13 NA TRBJ2-7 NA
CASSHSYEQYF TGTGCCAGCAGCCACTCCTACGAGCAGTACTTC TRBV3-1 NA TRBJ2-7 many
CASSYSARNQPQHF TGTGCCAGCAGTTACTCGGCCAGAAATCAGCCCCAGCATTTT TRBV6-5 NA TRBJ1-5 NA
CASSYTAVLAGPTDTQYF TGTGCCAGCAGTTACACGGCCGTTCTAGCGGGCCCCACAGATACGCAGTATTTT TRBV6-2/TRBV6-3 TRBD2 TRBJ2-3 few
CTSSSSSTSGGSGANVLTF TGTACCAGCAGTTCCTCCTCGACTAGCGGGGGCTCTGGGGCCAACGTCCTGACTTTC TRBV2 TRBD2 TRBJ2-6 few
CASSDQLNSPLHF TGTGCCAGCAGTGACCAACTGAATTCACCCCTCCACTTT TRBV6-4 NA TRBJ1-6 NA
CASSTAGVTYEQYF TGTGCCAGCAGCACGGCCGGGGTTACCTACGAGCAGTACTTC TRBV14 NA TRBJ2-7 NA
CASREAEWQETQYF TGTGCCAGCCGAGAGGCCGAATGGCAAGAGACCCAGTACTTC TRBV7-9 NA TRBJ2-5 few
CASSLAQGVETQYF TGTGCCAGCAGTTTAGCACAGGGGGTGGAGACCCAGTACTTC TRBV28 TRBD1 TRBJ2-5 NA
CASSYREHEQYF TGTGCCAGCAGTTACAGGGAGCACGAGCAGTACTTC TRBV12-3/TRBV12-4 NA TRBJ2-7 few
CAIRLAGSDGELFF TGTGCCATCAGGCTAGCGGGATCTGACGGGGAGCTGTTTTTT TRBV10-3 TRBD2 TRBJ2-2 NA